This T cell receptor (beta chain) was identified in a study of cytomegalovirus exposure and HLA in healthy donors. Study observations and caveats: Another analysis was done later, and it associated around 16,000 TCR beta sequences with HLA alleles at 0.05 false discovery rate. A later analysis by the authors found several of the most significant clusters apparently linked to common viral pathogens. Evidence from a later analysis indicated that most CMV-associated TCR beta chains looked HLA-restricted. In an earlier analysis, in some 500 donors, most V segments appeared productive either ~90% or ~30% of the time.

The study ran its PCR with 60 Vbeta and 13 Jbeta primers. Assay used: immunoSEQ multiplex PCR; TCRdb lists only in-frame clones, some missing. The sample shows tens of thousands of clones, and roughly 2.7% sits with its ten largest clones. With 6 bases removed from V and 10 bases from J, the gap between germline ends came to 11 bases. The CDR3 has 10 amino acids. Germline values: CDR1 SQVTM, CDR2 ANQGSEA. A note on this clone: Its antigen is not known.

The receptor was isolated from a man in his forties or fifties in good health and CMV-seronegative. Sample: PBMCs. The V and J genes are TRBV29-1 and TRBJ2-3; D is perhaps TRBD1 (5 bases). This chain's CDR3 is CSVETAPQYF. The CDR3 region has the DNA TGCAGCGTCGAGACAGCCCCGCAGTATTTT.